Listed below are T cell receptor beta chains from one sample, sequenced in a study of cytomegalovirus exposure and HLA in healthy donors. Data came from immunoSEQ multiplex PCR; TCRdb stores just in-frame clones and leaves some out. The sample includes over 60,000 clones, more than 60% of them seen just once. The source material was PBMCs. These receptors were collected from a male donor in good health and CMV-seropositive. Both conserved end residues are part of each CDR3. D genes are given only for firm matches. Not all rows give a size; the values are once, few, many and, for expanded clones, a class.

abundance	v_gene	len	j_gene	d_gene	CDR3nt	CDR3aa
-	TRBV18	16	TRBJ2-3	TRBD2	TGTGCCAGCTCGTCCTCTACTAGCGGGAGCACAGATACGCAGTATTTT	CASSSSTSGSTDTQYF
-	TRBV18	14	TRBJ2-3	-	TGTGCCAGCTCACCACCCGGGTTAGCGGATACGCAGTATTTT	CASSPPGLADTQYF
few	TRBV2	14	TRBJ2-1	TRBD2	TGTGCCAGCAGGTTTCTGGCGGGAGGGTATGAGCAGTTCTTC	CASRFLAGGYEQFF
-	TRBV2	17	TRBJ2-6	TRBD1	TGTGCCAGCAGACCGGGACAGGGGGCAAGGGGGGCCAACGTCCTGACTTTC	CASRPGQGARGANVLTF
-	TRBV10-3	14	TRBJ2-5	TRBD2	TGTGCCATCAAGAACCCAGGGAGGGGAGAGACCCAGTACTTC	CAIKNPGRGETQYF
-	TRBV9	15	TRBJ2-7	-	TGTGCCAGCAGCGAGAGCCTAGCAGCGGGTTACGAGCAGTACTTC	CASSESLAAGYEQYF
-	TRBV7-2	15	TRBJ2-2	TRBD2	TGTGCCAGCAGCCCATCAGCGGGGGGCACCGGGGAGCTGTTTTTT	CASSPSAGGTGELFF
-	TRBV18	15	TRBJ1-5	-	TGTGCCAGCTCACCGTCCAGGGCTGGCAATCAGCCCCAGCATTTT	CASSPSRAGNQPQHF
-	TRBV5-4	17	TRBJ2-1	TRBD2	TGTGCCAGCAGCCCGAGGACTAGCGGGAGCTCCTACAATGAGCAGTTCTTC	CASSPRTSGSSYNEQFF
-	TRBV7-9	14	TRBJ2-3	-	TGTGCCAGCAGCTTAGGACAGGCTGCAGATACGCAGTATTTT	CASSLGQAADTQYF
few	TRBV4-3	19	TRBJ2-6	TRBD2	TGCGCCAGCAGCCAGGTTACTAGCGGGGGTATCTCTGGGGCCAACGTCCTGACTTTC	CASSQVTSGGISGANVLTF
-	TRBV5-1	15	TRBJ2-6	TRBD1	TGCGCCAGCAGCTACAGGGGTACCGGGGCCAACGTCCTGACTTTC	CASSYRGTGANVLTF
few	TRBV13	14	TRBJ2-7	TRBD1	TGTGCCAGCAGTCCAGGGGGCGACACCTACGAGCAGTACTTC	CASSPGGDTYEQYF
-	TRBV19	16	TRBJ1-6	-	TGTGCCAGTAGGACTGGGAGTCTTTCTTATAATTCACCCCTCCACTTT	CASRTGSLSYNSPLHF
-	TRBV6-1	15	TRBJ1-6	TRBD1	TGTGCCAGCCTCGACGCGACAGGGAGGAATTCACCCCTCCACTTT	CASLDATGRNSPLHF
-	TRBV18	17	TRBJ1-5	TRBD1	TGTGCCAGCTCACACGAAGATAGTGACAGGGGCAATCAGCCCCAGCATTTT	CASSHEDSDRGNQPQHF
-	TRBV30	14	TRBJ2-1	-	TGTGCCTGGAGTTTTAGCGCCCGGTACAATGAGCAGTTCTTC	CAWSFSARYNEQFF
-	TRBV11-1	15	TRBJ2-1	TRBD2	TGTGCCAGCAGCTCGTCGACTAGCAGATACAATGAGCAGTTCTTC	CASSSSTSRYNEQFF
few	TRBV2	13	TRBJ1-1	TRBD1	TGTGCCAGCAGCCGGGACAGAGACACTGAAGCTTTCTTT	CASSRDRDTEAFF
-	TRBV11-2	15	TRBJ1-1	-	TGTGCCAGCAGCTTTTACGGCGGTTTGAACACTGAAGCTTTCTTT	CASSFYGGLNTEAFF
-	TRBV5-4	14	TRBJ2-7	TRBD2	TGTGCCAGCAGCTTGCACGCGGGAGGCTACGAGCAGTACTTC	CASSLHAGGYEQYF
-	TRBV25-1	14	TRBJ1-4	TRBD1	TGTGCCAGCAGTAACAGGGGGTTGAATGAAAAACTGTTTTTT	CASSNRGLNEKLFF
-	TRBV5-6	14	TRBJ1-1	TRBD1	TGTGCCAGCAGCCCACTGGACAGGGAGGCTGAAGCTTTCTTT	CASSPLDREAEAFF
once	TRBV7-9	15	TRBJ2-7	TRBD2	TGTGCCAGCAGCTATGGGACTAGCGGGAGCTACGAGCAGTACTTC	CASSYGTSGSYEQYF
-	TRBV14	14	TRBJ2-5	-	TGTGCCAGCAGCCATAGGGGGGGCCGGGAGACCCAGTACTTC	CASSHRGGRETQYF
few	TRBV25-1	15	TRBJ2-7	-	TGTGCCAGCAGTGATACCAAACAGGCGTACTACGAGCAGTACTTC	CASSDTKQAYYEQYF
-	TRBV2	13	TRBJ2-1	-	TGTGCCAGCAGTGAACAATTGGCAGGGCTGAAGTTCTTC	CASSEQLAGLKFF
-	TRBV7-2	14	TRBJ1-4	-	TGTGCCAGCAGCTTAGAAATCTATAATGAAAAACTGTTTTTT	CASSLEIYNEKLFF
-	TRBV27	15	TRBJ2-5	TRBD1	TGTGCCAGCAGTAAAGACAGGGTTAGGAGTGAGACCCAGTACTTC	CASSKDRVRSETQYF
-	TRBV2	14	TRBJ2-1	-	TGTGCCAGCCGATCGGGACAAGGTTCCAATGAGCAGTTCTTC	CASRSGQGSNEQFF
once	TRBV5-1	13	TRBJ2-7	-	TGCGCCAGCAGCTTAACTCTCACCTACGAGCAGTACTTC	CASSLTLTYEQYF
once	TRBV6-5	14	TRBJ1-2	TRBD1	TGTGCCAGCAGTTACTCAGGGGGCGCTGATGGCTACACCTTC	CASSYSGGADGYTF
-	TRBV15	16	TRBJ2-1	-	TGTGCCACCAGCAGAGTAGGCGGGAGTAGGGGGAATGAGCAGTTCTTC	CATSRVGGSRGNEQFF
-	TRBV19	13	TRBJ1-2	-	TGTGCCAGTAGTCAGGAGGAGAACTATGGCTACACCTTC	CASSQEENYGYTF
-	TRBV27	11	TRBJ2-1	-	TGTGCCAGCAGACGGTACAATGAGCAGTTCTTC	CASRRYNEQFF
-	TRBV9	16	TRBJ2-5	TRBD1	TGTGCCAGCAGCCCCCGACAGGGACACACTCAAGAGACCCAGTACTTC	CASSPRQGHTQETQYF
few	TRBV10-2	16	TRBJ2-7	TRBD2	TGCGCCAGCAGGTTATCCGGGACTAGCGGAAGATCCGAGCAGTACTTC	CASRLSGTSGRSEQYF
-	TRBV6-6	13	TRBJ1-2	TRBD1	TGTGCCAGCAGTTATCGGGACAGTAAAGAGAGTTCCTTC	CASSYRDSKESSF
-	TRBV9	15	TRBJ2-2	TRBD1	TGTGCCAGCAGCAGACAGGGGGTGAGCACCGGGGAGCTGTTTTTT	CASSRQGVSTGELFF
-	TRBV7-2	15	TRBJ1-1	TRBD1	TGTGCCAGCAGCTTAAACCCACAGGGGGCCACTGAAGCTTTCTTT	CASSLNPQGATEAFF
-	TRBV29-1	15	TRBJ1-3	TRBD1	TGCAGCGTGGGGGACAGTATCATCTCTGGAAACACCATATATTTT	CSVGDSIISGNTIYF
-	TRBV30	12	TRBJ1-2	-	TGTGCCTGGAGTCAAGGGGTCTATGGCTACACCTTC	CAWSQGVYGYTF
few	TRBV4-3	15	TRBJ1-4	-	TGCGCCAGCAGCGAAAGAGGGATCACTAATGAAAAACTGTTTTTT	CASSERGITNEKLFF
-	TRBV9	16	TRBJ2-3	TRBD2	TGTGCCAGCAGTCAAAGGACTAGCGGGAGGACAGATACGCAGTATTTT	CASSQRTSGRTDTQYF
-	TRBV30	16	TRBJ2-5	TRBD2	TGTGCCTGGAGGGGAGGGTTCGGCACCGGCCAAGAGACCCAGTACTTC	CAWRGGFGTGQETQYF
-	TRBV30	16	TRBJ2-7	-	TGTGCCTGGAGTCTCCTACAGGTTACCCAAAGCTACGAGCAGTACTTC	CAWSLLQVTQSYEQYF